The sequence of this TCR beta chain was determined in a study of human T cells and chemical hapten exposure. Germline CDR1 reads SQVTM; CDR2 reads ANQGSEA. Trimming cost V 7 bases and J 3 bases; bases outside gene matches: 1. The CDR3 totals 13 residues. This clonotype has only a few counts. Its specificity is unknown. It was from unfractionated whole blood that total RNA was extracted. Library construction involved attaching unique molecular identifiers to individual cDNA molecules, which allowed quantitative, reproducible TCR counting. As originally analysed: The number of TCRs in each sample had a median of approximately 93,000 and spanned about 23,224 to 700,000. One entry per CDR3 protein results from TCRdb running MiXCR on the reads. TCRdb, not the authors, supplied the V and J calls. The sample has about 120,000 distinct CDR3 sequences; over 7% are singletons. Study conclusions and caveats: Sensitizing to DPC left TCRs with a frequency above 1 in 1000 unaltered.

The V and J genes are TRBV29-1 and TRBJ2-2; TRBD1 aligns across 11 bases. The sample comprised whole blood. The receptor was isolated from a human donor in good health. Some clones in this sample may be carry-over from other donors' samples. The CDR3 region is CSAGQGDTGELFF. The CDR3 DNA is TGCAGCGCGGGACAGGGGGACACCGGGGAGCTGTTTTTT.